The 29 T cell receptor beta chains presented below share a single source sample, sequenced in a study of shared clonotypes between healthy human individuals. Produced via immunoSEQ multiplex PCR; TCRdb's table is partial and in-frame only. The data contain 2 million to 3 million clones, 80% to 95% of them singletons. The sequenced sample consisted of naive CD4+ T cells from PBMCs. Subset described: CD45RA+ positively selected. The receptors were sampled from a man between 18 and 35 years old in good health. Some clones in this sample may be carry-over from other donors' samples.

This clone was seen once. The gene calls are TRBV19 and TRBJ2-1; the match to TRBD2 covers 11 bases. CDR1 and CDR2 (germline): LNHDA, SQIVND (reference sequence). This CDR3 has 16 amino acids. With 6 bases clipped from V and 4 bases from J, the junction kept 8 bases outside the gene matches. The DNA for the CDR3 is TGTGCCAGTAGAAGTCTAGCGGGAGGTGGGTACAATGAGCAGTTCTTC. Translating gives CASRSLAGGGYNEQFF. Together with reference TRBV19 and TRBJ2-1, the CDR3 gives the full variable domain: DGGITQSPKYLFRKEGQNVTLSCEQNLNHDAMYWYRQDPGQGLRLIYYSQIVNDFQKGDIAEGYSVSREKKESFPLTVTSAQKNPTAFYLCASRSLAGGGYNEQFFGPGTRLTVL.

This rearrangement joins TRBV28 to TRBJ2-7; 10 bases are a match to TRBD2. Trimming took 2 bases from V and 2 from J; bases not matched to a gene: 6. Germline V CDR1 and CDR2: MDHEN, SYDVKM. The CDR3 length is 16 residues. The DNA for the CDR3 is TGTGCCAGCAGTTTAGGACTAGCGGTTCCCCCCTACGAGCAGTACTTC. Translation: CASSLGLAVPPYEQYF.

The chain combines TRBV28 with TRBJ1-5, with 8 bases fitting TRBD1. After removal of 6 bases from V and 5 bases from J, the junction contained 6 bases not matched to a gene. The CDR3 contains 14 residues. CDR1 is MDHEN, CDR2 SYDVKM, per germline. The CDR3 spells CASRGRTGYQPQHF. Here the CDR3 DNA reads TGTGCCAGCAGAGGGAGGACAGGGTATCAGCCCCAGCATTTT.

CDR3 DNA sequence: TGTGCCAGCAGCTTATCCGGGCGTGCAGATACGCAGTATTTT. This codes for CASSLSGRADTQYF. The V gene is TRBV11-3, the J gene TRBJ2-3, with D unclear. V shed 2 bases and J shed 4 bases, with 10 bases lying between them. Per germline, CDR1 SGHNT and CDR2 YENEEA. The CDR3 length is 14 residues.

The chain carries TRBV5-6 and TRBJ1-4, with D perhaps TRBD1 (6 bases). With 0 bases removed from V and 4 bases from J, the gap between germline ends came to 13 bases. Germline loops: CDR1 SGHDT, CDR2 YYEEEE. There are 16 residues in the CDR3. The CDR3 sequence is CASSLGMTGNNEKLFF. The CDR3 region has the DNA TGTGCCAGCAGCTTGGGTATGACAGGCAATAATGAAAAACTGTTTTTT.

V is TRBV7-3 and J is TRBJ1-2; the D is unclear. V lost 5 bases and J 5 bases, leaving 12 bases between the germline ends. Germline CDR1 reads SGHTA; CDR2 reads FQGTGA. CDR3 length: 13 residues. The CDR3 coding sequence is TGTGCCAGCAGCCAGAGCGAGGGTTATGGCTACACCTTC. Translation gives CASSQSEGYGYTF.

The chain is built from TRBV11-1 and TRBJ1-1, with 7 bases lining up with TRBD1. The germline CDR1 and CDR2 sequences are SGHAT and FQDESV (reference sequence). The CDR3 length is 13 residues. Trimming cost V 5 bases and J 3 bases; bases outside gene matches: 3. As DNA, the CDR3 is TGTGCCAGCAGCAGGGGGCGCGACACTGAAGCTTTCTTT. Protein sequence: CASSRGRDTEAFF.

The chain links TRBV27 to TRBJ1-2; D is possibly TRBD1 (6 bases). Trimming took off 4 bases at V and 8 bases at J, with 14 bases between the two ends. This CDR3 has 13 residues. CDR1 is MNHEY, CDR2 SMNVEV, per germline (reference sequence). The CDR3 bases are TGTGCCAGCAGTTCTTCCAGGGGACGGGGCTACACCTTC. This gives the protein CASSSSRGRGYTF.

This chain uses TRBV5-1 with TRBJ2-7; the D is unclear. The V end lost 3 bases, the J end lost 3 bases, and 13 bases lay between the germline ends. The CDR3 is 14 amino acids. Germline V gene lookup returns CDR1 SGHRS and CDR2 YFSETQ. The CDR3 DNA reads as TGCGCCAGCAGCTCAAAGGCCGATATCTACGAGCAGTACTTC. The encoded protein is CASSSKADIYEQYF.

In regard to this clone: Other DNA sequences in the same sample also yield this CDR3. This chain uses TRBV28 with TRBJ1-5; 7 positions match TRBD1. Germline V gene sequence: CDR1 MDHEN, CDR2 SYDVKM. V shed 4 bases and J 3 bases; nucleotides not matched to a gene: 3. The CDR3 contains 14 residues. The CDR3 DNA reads TGTGCCAGCAGTTCCGGGACAGTCAATCAGCCCCAGCATTTT. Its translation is CASSSGTVNQPQHF. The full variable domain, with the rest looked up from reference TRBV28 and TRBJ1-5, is DVKVTQSSRYLVKRTGEKVFLECVQDMDHENMFWYRQDPGLGLRLIYFSYDVKMKEKGDIPEGYSVSREKKERFSLILESASTNQTSMYLCASSSGTVNQPQHFGDGTRLSIL.

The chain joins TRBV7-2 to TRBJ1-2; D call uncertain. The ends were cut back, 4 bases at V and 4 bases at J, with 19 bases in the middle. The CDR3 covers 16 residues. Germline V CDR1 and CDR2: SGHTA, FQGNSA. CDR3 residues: CASSSPSGIWGYGYTF. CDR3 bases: TGTGCCAGCAGCTCCCCGAGCGGGATATGGGGCTATGGCTACACCTTC.

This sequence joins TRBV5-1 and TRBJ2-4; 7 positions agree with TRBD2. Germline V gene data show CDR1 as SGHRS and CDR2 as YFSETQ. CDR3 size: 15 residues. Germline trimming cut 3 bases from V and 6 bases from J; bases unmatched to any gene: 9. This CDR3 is CASSSLTSDSNIQYF. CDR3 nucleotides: TGCGCCAGCAGCTCCCTTACTAGCGATTCAAACATTCAGTACTTC.

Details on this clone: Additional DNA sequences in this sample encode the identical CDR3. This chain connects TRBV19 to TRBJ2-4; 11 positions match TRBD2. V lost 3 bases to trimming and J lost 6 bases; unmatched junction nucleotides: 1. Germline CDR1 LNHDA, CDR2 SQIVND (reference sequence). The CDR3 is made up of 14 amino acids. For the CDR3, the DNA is TGTGCCAGTAGTATGGGACTAGCGGTAAACATTCAGTACTTC. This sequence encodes CASSMGLAVNIQYF.

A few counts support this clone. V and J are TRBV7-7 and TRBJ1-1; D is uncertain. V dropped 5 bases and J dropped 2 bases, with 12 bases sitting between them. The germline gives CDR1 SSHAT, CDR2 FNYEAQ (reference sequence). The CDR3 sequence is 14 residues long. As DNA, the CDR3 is TGTGCCAGCAGCAAACTGGGAAGAAACACTGAAGCTTTCTTT. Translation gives CASSKLGRNTEAFF.

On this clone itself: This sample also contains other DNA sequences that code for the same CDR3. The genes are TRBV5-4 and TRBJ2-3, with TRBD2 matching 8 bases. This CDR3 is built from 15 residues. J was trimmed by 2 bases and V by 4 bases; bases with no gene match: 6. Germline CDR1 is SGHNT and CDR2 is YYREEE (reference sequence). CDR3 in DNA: TGTGCCAGCAGCCCCACTAGCGGCCCCACAGATACGCAGTATTTT. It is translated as CASSPTSGPTDTQYF.

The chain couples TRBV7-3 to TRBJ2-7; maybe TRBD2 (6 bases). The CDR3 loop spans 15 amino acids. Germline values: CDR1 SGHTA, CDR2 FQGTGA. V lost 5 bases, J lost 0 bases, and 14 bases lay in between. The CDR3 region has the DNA TGTGCCAGCAGCGCTGGGGCTAGCGACTCCTACGAGCAGTACTTC. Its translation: CASSAGASDSYEQYF. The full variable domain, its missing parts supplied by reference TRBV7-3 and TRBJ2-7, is GAGVSQTPSNKVTEKGKYVELRCDPISGHTALYWYRQSLGQGPEFLIYFQGTGAADDSGLPNDRFFAVRPEGSVSTLKIQRTERGDSAVYLCASSAGASDSYEQYFGPGTRLTVT.

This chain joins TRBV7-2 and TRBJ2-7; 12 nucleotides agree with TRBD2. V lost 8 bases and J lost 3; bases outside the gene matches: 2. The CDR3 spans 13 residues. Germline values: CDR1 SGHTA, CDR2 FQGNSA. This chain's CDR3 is CASRLAGVYEQYF. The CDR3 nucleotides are TGTGCCAGCCGACTAGCGGGAGTCTACGAGCAGTACTTC. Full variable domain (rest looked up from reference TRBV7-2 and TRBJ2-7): GAGVSQSPSNKVTEKGKDVELRCDPISGHTALYWYRQSLGQGLEFLIYFQGNSAPDKSGLPSDRFSAERTGGSVSTLTIQRTQQEDSAVYLCASRLAGVYEQYFGPGTRLTVT.

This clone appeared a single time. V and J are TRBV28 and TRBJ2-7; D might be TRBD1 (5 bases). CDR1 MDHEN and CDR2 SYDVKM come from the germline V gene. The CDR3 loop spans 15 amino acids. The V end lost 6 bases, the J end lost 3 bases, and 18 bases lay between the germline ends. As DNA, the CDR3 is TGTGCCAGCAGCCCCGCCGGGCCGACAGTCTACGAGCAGTACTTC. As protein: CASSPAGPTVYEQYF.

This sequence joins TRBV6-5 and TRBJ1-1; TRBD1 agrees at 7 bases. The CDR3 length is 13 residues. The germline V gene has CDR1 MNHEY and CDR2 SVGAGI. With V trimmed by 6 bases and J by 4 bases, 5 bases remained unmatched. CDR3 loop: CASRGRGVTEAFF. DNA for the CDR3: TGTGCCAGCAGGGGCAGGGGGGTCACTGAAGCTTTCTTT.

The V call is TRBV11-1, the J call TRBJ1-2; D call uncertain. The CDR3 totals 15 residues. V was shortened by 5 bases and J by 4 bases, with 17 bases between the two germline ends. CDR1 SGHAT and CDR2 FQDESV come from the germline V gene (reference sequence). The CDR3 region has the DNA TGTGCCAGCAGCCCCGAACTAGGGATGGGCTATGGCTACACCTTC. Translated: CASSPELGMGYGYTF.

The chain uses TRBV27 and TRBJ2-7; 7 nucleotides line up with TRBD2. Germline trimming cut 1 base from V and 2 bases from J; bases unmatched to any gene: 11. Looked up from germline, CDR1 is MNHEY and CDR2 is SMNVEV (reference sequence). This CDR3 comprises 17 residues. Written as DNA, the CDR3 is TGTGCCAGCAGTTTATTTCCCCCTACTAGCGACCCCTACGAGCAGTACTTC. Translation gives CASSLFPPTSDPYEQYF.

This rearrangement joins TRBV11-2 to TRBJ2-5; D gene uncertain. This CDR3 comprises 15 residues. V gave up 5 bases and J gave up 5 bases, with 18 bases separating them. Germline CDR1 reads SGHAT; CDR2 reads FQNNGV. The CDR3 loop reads CASSLKSLAIETQYF. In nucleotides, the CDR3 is TGTGCCAGCAGCCTTAAGTCCCTGGCCATTGAGACCCAGTACTTC. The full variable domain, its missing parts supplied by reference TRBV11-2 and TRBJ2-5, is EAGVAQSPRYKIIEKRQSVAFWCNPISGHATLYWYQQILGQGPKLLIQFQNNGVVDDSQLPKDRFSAERLKGVDSTLKIQPAKLEDSAVYLCASSLKSLAIETQYFGPGTRLLVL.

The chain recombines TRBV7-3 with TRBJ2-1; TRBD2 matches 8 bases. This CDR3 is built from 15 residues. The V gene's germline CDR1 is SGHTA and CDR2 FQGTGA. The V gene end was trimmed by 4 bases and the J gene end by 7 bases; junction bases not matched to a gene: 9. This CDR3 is CASSSTRTSRNEQFF. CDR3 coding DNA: TGTGCCAGCAGCTCAACTAGGACTAGCCGGAATGAGCAGTTCTTC.

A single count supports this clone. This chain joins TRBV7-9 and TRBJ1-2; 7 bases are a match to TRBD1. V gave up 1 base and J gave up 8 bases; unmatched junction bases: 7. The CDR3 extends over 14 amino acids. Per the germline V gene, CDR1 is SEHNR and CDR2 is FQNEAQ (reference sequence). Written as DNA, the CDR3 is TGTGCCAGCAGCTTAGTATCGACAGGGACCGGCTACACCTTC. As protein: CASSLVSTGTGYTF.

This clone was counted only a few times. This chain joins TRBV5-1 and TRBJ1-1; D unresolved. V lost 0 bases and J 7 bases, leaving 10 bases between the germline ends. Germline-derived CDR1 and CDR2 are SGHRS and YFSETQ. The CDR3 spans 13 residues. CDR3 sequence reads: CASSLEGIGEAFF. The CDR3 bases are TGCGCCAGCAGCTTGGAAGGGATAGGTGAAGCTTTCTTT.

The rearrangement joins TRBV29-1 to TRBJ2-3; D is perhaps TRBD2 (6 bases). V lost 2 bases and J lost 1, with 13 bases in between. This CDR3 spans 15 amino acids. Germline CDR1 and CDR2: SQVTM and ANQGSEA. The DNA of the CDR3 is TGCAGCGTTGAAATGGGGGGAGGAGGCACAGATACGCAGTATTTT. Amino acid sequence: CSVEMGGGGTDTQYF.

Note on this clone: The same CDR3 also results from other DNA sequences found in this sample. The CDR3 reads CASSLFTYGYTF. DNA of the CDR3: TGTGCCAGCAGCTTATTCACCTATGGCTACACCTTC. This chain connects TRBV7-2 to TRBJ1-2; D is uncertain. CDR3 length: 12 residues. Germline CDR1 SGHTA, CDR2 FQGNSA. V lost 2 bases and J lost 4, with 5 bases in between.

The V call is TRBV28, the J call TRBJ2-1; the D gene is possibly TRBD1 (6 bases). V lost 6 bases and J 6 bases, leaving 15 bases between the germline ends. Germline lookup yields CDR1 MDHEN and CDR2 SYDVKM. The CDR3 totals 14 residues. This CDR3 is CASRGAPAVNEQFF. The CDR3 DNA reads TGTGCCAGCAGGGGGGCACCCGCCGTCAATGAGCAGTTCTTC.

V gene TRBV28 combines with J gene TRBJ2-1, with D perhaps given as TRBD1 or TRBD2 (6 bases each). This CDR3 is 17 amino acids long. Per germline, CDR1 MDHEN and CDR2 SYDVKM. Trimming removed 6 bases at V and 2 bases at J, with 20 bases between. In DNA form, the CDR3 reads TGTGCCAGCAGAACCCGTAGCGGTGGACAGCCCTACAATGAGCAGTTCTTC. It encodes CASRTRSGGQPYNEQFF.